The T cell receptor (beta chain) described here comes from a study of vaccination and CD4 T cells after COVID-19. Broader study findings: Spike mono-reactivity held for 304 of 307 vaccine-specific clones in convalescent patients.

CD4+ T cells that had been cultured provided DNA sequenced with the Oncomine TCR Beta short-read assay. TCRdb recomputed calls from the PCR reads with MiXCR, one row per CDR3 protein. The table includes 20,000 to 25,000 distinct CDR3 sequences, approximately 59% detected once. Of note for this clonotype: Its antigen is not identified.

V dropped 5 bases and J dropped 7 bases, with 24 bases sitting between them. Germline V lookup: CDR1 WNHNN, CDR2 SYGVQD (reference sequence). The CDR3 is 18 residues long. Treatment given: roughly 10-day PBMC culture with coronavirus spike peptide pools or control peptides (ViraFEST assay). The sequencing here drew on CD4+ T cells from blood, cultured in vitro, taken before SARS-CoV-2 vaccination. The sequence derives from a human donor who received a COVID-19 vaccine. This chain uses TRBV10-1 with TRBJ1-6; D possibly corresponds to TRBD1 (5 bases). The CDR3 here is CASSPLLNSTVSNSPLHF. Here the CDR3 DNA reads TGCGCCAGCAGTCCCCTCCTAAACTCGACAGTCTCCAATTCACCCCTCCACTTT.